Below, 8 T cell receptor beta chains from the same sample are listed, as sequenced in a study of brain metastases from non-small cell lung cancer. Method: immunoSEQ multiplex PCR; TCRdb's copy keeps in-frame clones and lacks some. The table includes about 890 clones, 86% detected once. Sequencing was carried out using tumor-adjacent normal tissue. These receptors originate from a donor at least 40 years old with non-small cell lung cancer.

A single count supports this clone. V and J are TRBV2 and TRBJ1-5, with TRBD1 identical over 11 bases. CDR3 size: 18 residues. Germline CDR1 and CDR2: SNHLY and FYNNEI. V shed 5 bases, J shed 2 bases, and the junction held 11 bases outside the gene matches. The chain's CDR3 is CASSRYGTGGPRNQPQHF. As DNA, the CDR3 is TGTGCCAGCAGTCGTTATGGGACAGGGGGTCCTCGCAATCAGCCCCAGCATTTT.

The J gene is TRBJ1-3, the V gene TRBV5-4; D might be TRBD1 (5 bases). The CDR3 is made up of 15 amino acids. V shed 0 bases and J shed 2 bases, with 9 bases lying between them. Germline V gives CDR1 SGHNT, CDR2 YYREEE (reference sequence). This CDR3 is CASSLDGDPGNTIYF. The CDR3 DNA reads TGTGCCAGCAGCTTGGATGGGGACCCTGGAAACACCATATATTTT.

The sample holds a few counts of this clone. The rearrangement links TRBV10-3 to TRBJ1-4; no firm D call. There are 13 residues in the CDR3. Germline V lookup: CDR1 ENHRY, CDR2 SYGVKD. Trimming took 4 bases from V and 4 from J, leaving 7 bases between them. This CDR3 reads CAISGGGNEKLFF. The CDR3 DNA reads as TGTGCCATCAGTGGGGGTGGTAATGAAAAACTGTTTTTT.

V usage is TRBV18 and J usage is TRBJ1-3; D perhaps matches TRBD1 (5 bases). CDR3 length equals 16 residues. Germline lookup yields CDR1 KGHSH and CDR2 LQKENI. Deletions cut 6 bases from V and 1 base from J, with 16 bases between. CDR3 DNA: TGTGCCAGCTCCCTCCGGGACCAAGGTTCTGGAAACACCATATATTTT. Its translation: CASSLRDQGSGNTIYF.

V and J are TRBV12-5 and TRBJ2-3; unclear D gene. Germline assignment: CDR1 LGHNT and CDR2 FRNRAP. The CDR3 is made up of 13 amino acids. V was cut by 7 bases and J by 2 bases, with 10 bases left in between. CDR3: CASVGLNTDTQYF. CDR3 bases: TGTGCTAGTGTCGGTCTGAACACAGATACGCAGTATTTT.

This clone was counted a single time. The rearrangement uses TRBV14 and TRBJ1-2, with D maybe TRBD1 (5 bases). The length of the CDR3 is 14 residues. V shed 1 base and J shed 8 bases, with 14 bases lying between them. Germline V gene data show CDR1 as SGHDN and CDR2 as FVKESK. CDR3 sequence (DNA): TGTGCCAGCAGCCAAGCGTCTTTTACAGGCGGCTACACCTTC. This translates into CASSQASFTGGYTF.

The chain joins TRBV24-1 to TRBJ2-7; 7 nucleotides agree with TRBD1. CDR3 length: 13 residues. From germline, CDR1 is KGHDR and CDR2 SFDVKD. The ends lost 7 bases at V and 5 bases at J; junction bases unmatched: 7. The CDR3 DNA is TGTGCCACCAGCAAGGGGGCGCGGAACGAGCAGTACTTC. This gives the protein CATSKGARNEQYF.

The CDR3 DNA reads as TGTGCCAGCAGAGAAAGACCGCCCGATGAGCAGTTCTTC. This codes for CASRERPPDEQFF. The chain links TRBV12-3 or TRBV12-4 to TRBJ2-1; D is undetermined. With 6 bases removed from V and 8 bases from J, the gap between germline ends came to 14 bases. The CDR3 consists of 13 residues.